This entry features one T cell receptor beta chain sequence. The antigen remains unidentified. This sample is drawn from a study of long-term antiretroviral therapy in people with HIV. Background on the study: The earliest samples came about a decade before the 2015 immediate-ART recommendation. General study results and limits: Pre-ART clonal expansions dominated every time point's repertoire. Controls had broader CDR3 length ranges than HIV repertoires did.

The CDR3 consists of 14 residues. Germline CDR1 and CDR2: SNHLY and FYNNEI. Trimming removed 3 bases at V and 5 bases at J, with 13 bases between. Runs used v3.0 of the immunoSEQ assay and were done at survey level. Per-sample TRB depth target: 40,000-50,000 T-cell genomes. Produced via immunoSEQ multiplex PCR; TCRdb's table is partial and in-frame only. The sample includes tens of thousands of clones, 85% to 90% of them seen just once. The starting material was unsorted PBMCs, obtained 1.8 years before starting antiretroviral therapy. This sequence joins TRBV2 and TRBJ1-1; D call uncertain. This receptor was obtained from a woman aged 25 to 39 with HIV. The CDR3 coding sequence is TGTGCCAGCAGTGATGGCGGGGTAATGACTGAAGCTTTCTTT. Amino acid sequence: CASSDGGVMTEAFF.